The entry below gives a single T cell receptor (beta chain) sequence along with its context. With the 5' RACE reads reprocessed, TCRdb shows one record per CDR3 protein and no DNA. Across 400,000 to 450,000 distinct CDR3 sequences, the top ten clones capture 7.3% of the sample. From germline, CDR1 is SGDLS and CDR2 YYNGEE. The length of the CDR3 is 15 residues. The data derive from a study of T cells expressing NK-cell markers. Sequencing input: blood T cells: a sorted CD56 or NKG2C T cell subset, CD4+ or CD8+ T cells, or bulk PBMC T cells (not recorded which). The V gene is TRBV9, the J gene TRBJ1-2; TCRdb lists TRBD1, though no DNA is available to test this call. The sequence came from a woman aged 18 to 75 in good health. CDR3 loop: CASSVDGSSRAGYTF.